This TCR beta chain stems from a study of cytomegalovirus exposure and HLA in healthy donors. Findings of the study overall: In a later analysis, CMV-associated beta chains were mostly HLA-associated, it appeared. Rare sequences made up most TCRs, while some public TCRs were found in many donors.

Germline-derived CDR1 and CDR2 are SGDLS and YYNGEE. Losses at the gene ends were 4 bases for V and 6 bases for J; bases not matched to a gene: 13. This CDR3 has 16 residues. Of note for this clone: Its target is not known.

Amplification used 60 Vbeta primers and 13 Jbeta primers. Profiling relied on immunoSEQ multiplex PCR, and the TCRdb table lists in-frame clones only, not all of them. The table records fewer than 200,000 clones, roughly 70% of them present only once. Sequencing was performed on PBMCs. The clonotype was recovered from a woman aged 50 to 60 in good health and CMV-seropositive. V and J are TRBV9 and TRBJ2-3, with TRBD2 matching over 8 bases. Written as DNA, the CDR3 is TGTGCCAGCAGCCCTGATACTAGCGGAGCATTCGATACGCAGTATTTT. The encoded protein is CASSPDTSGAFDTQYF. The full variable domain, completed using reference TRBV9 and TRBJ2-3, is DSGVTQTPKHLITATGQRVTLRCSPRSGDLSVYWYQQSLDQGLQFLIQYYNGEERAKGNILERFSAQQFPDLHSELNLSSLELGDSALYFCASSPDTSGAFDTQYFGPGTRLTVL.